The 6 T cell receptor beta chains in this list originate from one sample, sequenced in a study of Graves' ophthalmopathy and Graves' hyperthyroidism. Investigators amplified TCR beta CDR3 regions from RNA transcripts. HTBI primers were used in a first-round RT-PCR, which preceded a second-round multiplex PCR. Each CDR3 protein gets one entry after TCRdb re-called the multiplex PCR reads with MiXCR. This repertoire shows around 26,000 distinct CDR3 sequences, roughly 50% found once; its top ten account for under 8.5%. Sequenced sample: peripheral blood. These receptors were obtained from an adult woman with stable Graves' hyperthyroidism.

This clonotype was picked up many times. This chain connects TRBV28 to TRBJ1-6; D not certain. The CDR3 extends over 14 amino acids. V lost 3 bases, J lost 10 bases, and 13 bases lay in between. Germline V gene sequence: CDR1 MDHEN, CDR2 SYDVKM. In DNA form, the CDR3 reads TGTGCCAGCAGTTTTCGGGCGGCTTGGTCACCCCTCCACTTT. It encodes CASSFRAAWSPLHF. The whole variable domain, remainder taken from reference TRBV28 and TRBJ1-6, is DVKVTQSSRYLVKRTGEKVFLECVQDMDHENMFWYRQDPGLGLRLIYFSYDVKMKEKGDIPEGYSVSREKKERFSLILESASTNQTSMYLCASSFRAAWSPLHFGNGTRLTVT.

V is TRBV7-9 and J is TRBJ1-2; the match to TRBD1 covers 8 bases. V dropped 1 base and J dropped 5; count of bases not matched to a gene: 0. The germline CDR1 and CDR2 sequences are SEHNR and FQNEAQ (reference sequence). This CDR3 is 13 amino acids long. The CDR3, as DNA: TGTGCCAGCAGCTTAGGGACAGGGTATGGCTACACCTTC. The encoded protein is CASSLGTGYGYTF.

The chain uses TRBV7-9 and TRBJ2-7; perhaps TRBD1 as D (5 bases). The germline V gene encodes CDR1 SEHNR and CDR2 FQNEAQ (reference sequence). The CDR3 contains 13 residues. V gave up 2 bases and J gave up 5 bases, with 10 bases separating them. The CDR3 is CASSLQGRDEQYF. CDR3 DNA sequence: TGTGCCAGCAGCTTACAGGGCCGGGACGAGCAGTACTTC.

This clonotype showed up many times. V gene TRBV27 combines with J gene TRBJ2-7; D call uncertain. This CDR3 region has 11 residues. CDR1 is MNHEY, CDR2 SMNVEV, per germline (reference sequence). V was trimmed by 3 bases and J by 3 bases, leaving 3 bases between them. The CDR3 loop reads CASSLGYEQYF. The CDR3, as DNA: TGTGCCAGCAGTTTGGGCTACGAGCAGTACTTC.

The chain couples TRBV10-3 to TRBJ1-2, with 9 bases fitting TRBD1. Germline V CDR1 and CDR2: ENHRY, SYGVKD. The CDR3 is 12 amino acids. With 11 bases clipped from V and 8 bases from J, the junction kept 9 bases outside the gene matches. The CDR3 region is CAAGAGQGGYTF. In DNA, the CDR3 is TGTGCCGCCGGCGCGGGACAGGGAGGCTACACCTTC.

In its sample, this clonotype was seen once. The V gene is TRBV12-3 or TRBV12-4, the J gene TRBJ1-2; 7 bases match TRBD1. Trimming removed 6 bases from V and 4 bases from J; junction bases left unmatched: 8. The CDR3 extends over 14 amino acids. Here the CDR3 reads CASSQTTGIYGYTF. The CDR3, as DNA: TGTGCCAGCAGCCAAACGACAGGGATCTATGGCTACACCTTC.